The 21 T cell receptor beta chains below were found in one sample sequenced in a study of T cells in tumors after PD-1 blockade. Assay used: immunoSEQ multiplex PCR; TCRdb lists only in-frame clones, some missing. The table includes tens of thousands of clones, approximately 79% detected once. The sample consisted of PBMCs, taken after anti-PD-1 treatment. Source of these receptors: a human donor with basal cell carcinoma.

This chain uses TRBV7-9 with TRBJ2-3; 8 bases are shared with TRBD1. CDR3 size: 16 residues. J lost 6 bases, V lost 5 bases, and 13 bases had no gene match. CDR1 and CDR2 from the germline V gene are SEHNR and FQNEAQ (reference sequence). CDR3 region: CASSATRQGLSDTQYF. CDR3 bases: TGTGCCAGCAGCGCCACTCGACAGGGGTTATCGGATACGCAGTATTTT.

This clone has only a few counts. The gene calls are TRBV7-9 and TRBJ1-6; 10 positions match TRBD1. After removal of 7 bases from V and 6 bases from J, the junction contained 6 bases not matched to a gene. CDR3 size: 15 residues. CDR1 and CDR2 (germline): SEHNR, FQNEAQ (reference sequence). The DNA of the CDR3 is TGTGCCAGCACCAACCGACAGGGGGCTAATTCACCCCTCCACTTT. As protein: CASTNRQGANSPLHF.

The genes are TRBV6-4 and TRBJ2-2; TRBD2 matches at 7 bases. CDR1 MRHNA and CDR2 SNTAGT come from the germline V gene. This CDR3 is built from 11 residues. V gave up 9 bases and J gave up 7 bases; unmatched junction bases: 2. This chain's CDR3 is CARGGIGELFF. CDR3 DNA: TGTGCCAGGGGGGGGATCGGGGAGCTGTTTTTT.

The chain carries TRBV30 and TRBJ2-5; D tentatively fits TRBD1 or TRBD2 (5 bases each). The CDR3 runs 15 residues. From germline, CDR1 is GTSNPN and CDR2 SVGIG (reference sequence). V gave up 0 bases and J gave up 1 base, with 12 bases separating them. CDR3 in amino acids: CAWSVGQGPQETQYF. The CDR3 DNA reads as TGTGCCTGGAGTGTAGGGCAGGGACCCCAAGAGACCCAGTACTTC.

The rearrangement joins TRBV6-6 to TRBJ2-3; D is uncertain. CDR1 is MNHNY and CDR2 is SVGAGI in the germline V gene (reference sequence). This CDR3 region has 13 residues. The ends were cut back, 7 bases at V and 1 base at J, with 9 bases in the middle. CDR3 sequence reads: CASTPPGTDTQYF. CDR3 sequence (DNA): TGTGCCAGCACCCCTCCAGGCACAGATACGCAGTATTTT.

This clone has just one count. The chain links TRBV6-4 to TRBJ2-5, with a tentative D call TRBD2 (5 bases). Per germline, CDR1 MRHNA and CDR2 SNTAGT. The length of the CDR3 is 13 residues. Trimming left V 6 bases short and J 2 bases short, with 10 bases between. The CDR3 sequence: CASSQDLQETQYF. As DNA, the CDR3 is TGTGCCAGCAGCCAGGACTTACAAGAGACCCAGTACTTC.

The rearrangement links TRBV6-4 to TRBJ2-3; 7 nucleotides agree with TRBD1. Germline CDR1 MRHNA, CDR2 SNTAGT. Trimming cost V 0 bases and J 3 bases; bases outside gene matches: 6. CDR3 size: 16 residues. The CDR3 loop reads CASSDSETGLTDTQYF. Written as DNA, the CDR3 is TGTGCCAGCAGTGACTCGGAGACAGGGTTGACAGATACGCAGTATTTT.

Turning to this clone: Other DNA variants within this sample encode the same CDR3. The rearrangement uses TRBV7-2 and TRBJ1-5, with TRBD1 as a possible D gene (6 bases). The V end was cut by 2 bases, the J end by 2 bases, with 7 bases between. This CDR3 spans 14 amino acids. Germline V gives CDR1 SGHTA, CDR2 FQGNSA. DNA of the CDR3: TGTGCCAGCAGCTTAAGGGGGGGCAATCAGCCCCAGCATTTT. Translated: CASSLRGGNQPQHF.

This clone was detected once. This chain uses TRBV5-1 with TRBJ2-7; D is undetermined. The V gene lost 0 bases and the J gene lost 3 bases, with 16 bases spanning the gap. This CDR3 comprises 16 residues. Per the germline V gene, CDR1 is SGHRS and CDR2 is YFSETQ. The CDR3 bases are TGCGCCAGCAGCTTGGGGCAGTCGGGTACCTACTACGAGCAGTACTTC. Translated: CASSLGQSGTYYEQYF.

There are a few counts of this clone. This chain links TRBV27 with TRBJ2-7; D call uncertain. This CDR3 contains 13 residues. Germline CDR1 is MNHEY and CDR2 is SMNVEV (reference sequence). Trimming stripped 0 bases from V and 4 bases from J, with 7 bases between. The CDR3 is CASSLSGDYEQYF. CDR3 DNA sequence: TGTGCCAGCAGTTTATCTGGCGATTACGAGCAGTACTTC.

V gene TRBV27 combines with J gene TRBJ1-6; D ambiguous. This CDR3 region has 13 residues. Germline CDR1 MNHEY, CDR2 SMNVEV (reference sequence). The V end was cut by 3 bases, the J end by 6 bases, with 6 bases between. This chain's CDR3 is CASSFQVNSPLHF. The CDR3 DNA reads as TGTGCCAGCAGTTTTCAGGTTAATTCACCCCTCCACTTT.

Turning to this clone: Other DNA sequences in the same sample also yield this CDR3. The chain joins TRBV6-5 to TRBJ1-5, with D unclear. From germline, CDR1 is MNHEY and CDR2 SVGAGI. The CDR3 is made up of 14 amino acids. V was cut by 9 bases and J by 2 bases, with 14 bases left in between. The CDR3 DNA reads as TGTGCCAGTCGCCTGGCCGGCGGCAATCAGCCCCAGCATTTT. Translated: CASRLAGGNQPQHF.

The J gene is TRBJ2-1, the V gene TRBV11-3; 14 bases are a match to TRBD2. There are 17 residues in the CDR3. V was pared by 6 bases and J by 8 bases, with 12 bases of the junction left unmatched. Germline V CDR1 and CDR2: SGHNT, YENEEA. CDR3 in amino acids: CASSRGTSGGPADEQFF. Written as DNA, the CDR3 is TGTGCCAGCAGTAGAGGGACTAGCGGGGGCCCTGCGGATGAGCAGTTCTTC.

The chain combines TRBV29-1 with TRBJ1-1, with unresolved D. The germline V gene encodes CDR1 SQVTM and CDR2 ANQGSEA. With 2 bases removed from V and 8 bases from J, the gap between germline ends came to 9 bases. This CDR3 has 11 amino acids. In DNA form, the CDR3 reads TGCAGCGTTGAACCGGGATCCGAAGCTTTCTTT. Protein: CSVEPGSEAFF.

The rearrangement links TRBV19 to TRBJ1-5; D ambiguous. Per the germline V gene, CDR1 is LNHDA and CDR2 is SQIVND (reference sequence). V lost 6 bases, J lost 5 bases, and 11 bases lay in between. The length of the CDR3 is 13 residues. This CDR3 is CASSRYWDQPQHF. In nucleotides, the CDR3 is TGTGCCAGTAGCCGATATTGGGATCAGCCCCAGCATTTT.

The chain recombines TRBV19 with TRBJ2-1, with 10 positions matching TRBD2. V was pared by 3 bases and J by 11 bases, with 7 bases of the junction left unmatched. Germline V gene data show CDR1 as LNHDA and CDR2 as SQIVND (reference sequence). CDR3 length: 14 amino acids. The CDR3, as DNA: TGTGCCAGTAGTATTCTGGGGACTAGCGTACAGCAGTTCTTC. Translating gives CASSILGTSVQQFF. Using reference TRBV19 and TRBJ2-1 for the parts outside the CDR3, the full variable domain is DGGITQSPKYLFRKEGQNVTLSCEQNLNHDAMYWYRQDPGQGLRLIYYSQIVNDFQKGDIAEGYSVSREKKESFPLTVTSAQKNPTAFYLCASSILGTSVQQFFGPGTRLTVL.

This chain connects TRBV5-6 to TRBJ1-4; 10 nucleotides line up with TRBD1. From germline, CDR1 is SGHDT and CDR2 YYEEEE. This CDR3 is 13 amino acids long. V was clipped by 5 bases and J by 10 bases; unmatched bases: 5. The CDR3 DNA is TGTGCCAGCAGTCGGGACAGGGGAGGAAAACTGTTTTTT. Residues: CASSRDRGGKLFF.

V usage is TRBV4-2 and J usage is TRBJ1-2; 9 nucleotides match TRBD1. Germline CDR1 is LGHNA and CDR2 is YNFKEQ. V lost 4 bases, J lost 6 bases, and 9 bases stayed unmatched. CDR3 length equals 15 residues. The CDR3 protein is CASSRGRGQGNGYTF. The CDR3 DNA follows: TGTGCCAGCAGCCGGGGGAGGGGACAGGGAAATGGCTACACCTTC.

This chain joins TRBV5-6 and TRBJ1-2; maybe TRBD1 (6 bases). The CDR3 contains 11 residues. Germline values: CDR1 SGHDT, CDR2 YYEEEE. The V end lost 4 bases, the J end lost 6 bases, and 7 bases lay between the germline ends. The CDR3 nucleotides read TGTGCCAGCAGCCACAGGGATGGCTACACCTTC. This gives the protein CASSHRDGYTF.

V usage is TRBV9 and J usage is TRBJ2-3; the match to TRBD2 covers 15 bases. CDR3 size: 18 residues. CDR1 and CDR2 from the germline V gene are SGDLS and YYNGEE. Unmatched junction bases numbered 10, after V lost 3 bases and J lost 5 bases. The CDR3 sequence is CASSDGLAGGQGQDTQYF. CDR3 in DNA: TGTGCCAGCAGCGATGGACTAGCGGGGGGGCAGGGGCAAGATACGCAGTATTTT.

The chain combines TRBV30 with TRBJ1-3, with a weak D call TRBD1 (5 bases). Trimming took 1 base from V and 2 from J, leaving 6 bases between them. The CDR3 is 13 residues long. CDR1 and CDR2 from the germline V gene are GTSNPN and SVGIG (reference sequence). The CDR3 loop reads CAWSEGAGNTIYF. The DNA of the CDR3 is TGTGCCTGGAGTGAAGGGGCTGGAAACACCATATATTTT.